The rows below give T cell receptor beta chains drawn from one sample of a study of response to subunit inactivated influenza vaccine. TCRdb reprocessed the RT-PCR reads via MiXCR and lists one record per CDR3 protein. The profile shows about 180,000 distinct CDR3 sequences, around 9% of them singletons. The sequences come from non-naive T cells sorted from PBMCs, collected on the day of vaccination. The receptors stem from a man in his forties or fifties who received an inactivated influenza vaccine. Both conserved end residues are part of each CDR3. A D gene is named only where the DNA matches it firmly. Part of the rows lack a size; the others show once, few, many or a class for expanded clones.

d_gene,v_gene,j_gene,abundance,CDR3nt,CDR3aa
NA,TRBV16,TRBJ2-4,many,TGTGCCAGCAGCCAAGCGGGTCCCAAAAACATTCAGTACTTC,CASSQAGPKNIQYF
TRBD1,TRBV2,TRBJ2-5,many,TGTGCGTCCCGGGGACAGCAAGAGACCCAGTACTTC,CASRGQQETQYF
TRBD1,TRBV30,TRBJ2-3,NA,TGTGCCTGGACCGGACAGGTATCCACAGATACGCAGTATTTT,CAWTGQVSTDTQYF
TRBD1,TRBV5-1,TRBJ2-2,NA,TGCGCCAGCCGGGACAGTAACACCGGGGAGCTGTTTTTT,CASRDSNTGELFF
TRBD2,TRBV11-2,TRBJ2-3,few,TGTGCCAGCAGCTGGACTAGCGGGGGTGCCACAGATACGCAGTATTTT,CASSWTSGGATDTQYF
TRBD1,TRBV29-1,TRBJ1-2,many,TGCAGCGCTGGGACAGACAACTATGGCTACACCTTC,CSAGTDNYGYTF
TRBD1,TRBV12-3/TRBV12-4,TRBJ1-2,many,TGTGCCAGCAGCCCGACAGGGTTCGGTGGCTACACCTTC,CASSPTGFGGYTF
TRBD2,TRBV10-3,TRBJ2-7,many,TGTGCCATCAGTGAAGCGGGGAGACTTTCCTACGAGCAGTACTTC,CAISEAGRLSYEQYF
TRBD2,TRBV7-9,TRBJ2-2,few,TGTGCCAGCAGCCCGGGGGGGCTGTTCACCGGGGAGCTGTTTTTT,CASSPGGLFTGELFF
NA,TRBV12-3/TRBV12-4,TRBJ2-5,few,TGTGCCAGCAGACCGGGGGCGGGGGCCGAGACCCAGTACTTC,CASRPGAGAETQYF
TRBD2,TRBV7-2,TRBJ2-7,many,TGTGCCAGCAGCCCTAGCGGGGGTACCTCCTACGAGCAGTACTTC,CASSPSGGTSYEQYF
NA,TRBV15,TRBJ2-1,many,TGTGCCACCAGCAGAGTGGGGGAGAGGAATGAGCAGTTCTTC,CATSRVGERNEQFF
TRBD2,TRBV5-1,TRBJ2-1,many,TGCGCCAGCAGCTTGACTAGCGGGAGTAGGGGAGGCTCCTACAATGAGCAGTTCTTC,CASSLTSGSRGGSYNEQFF
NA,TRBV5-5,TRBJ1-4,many,TGTGCCAGCAGCCCCCAGGTGGCCTCTAATGAAAAACTGTTTTTT,CASSPQVASNEKLFF
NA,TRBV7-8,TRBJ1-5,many,TGTGCCAGCAGCTGGGGGGTCAGCAATCAGCCCCAGCATTTT,CASSWGVSNQPQHF
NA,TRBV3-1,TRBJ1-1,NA,TGTGCCAGCACAGGCCCCTCTGAAGCTTTCTTT,CASTGPSEAFF
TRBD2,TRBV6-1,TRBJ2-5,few,TGTGCCAGCACCACCCCGGCTGGGCTAGCGGGAGAAGGGACCCAGTACTTC,CASTTPAGLAGEGTQYF
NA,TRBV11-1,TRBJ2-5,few,TGTGCCAGCAGACGAGACAATGCGGCGGTAAAGACCCAGTACTTC,CASRRDNAAVKTQYF
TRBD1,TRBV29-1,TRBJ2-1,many,TGCAGCGTCGACGGGACAGTCGCCTACAATGAGCAGTTCTTC,CSVDGTVAYNEQFF
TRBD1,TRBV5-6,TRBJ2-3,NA,TGTGCCAGCAGCCAGGACAGGGGCTTCACAGATACGCAGTATTTT,CASSQDRGFTDTQYF
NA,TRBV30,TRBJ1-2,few,TGTGCCTGGAGTGTTGGGTTGCAGACGGATGGCTACACCTTC,CAWSVGLQTDGYTF
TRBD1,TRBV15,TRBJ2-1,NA,TGTGCCACCAGCAGAACAGGGGGAGCTTACAATGAGCAGTTCTTC,CATSRTGGAYNEQFF
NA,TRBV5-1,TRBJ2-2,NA,TGCGCCAGCAGCTTGGCCGGTGGGAGAGGGTTCACCGGGGAGCTGTTTTTT,CASSLAGGRGFTGELFF
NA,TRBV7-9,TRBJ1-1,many,TGTGCCAGCAGCTTAGGGGCAGGGGACACTGAAGCTTTCTTT,CASSLGAGDTEAFF
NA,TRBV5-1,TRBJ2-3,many,TGCGCCAGCGGAGAAGATACGCAGTATTTT,CASGEDTQYF
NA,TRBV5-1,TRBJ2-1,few,TGCGCCAGCGCAGGGAGTACCTCCTACAATGAGCAGTTCTTC,CASAGSTSYNEQFF
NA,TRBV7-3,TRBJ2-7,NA,TGTGCCAGCAGCTCTGGGGTAGGGTACGAGCAGTACTTC,CASSSGVGYEQYF
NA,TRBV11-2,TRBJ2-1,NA,TGTGCCAGCAGCCGGGTCGGCTCCTACAATGAGCAGTTCTTC,CASSRVGSYNEQFF
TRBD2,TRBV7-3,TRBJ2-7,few,TGTGCCAGCAGCCCTGGGGGTAGCGGGAGGTCTAGCGAGCAGTACTTC,CASSPGGSGRSSEQYF
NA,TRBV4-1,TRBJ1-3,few,TGCGCCAGCAGCCAGACTGGAAACACCATATATTTT,CASSQTGNTIYF
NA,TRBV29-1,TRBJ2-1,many,TGCAGCGTTGAACAGGCGACTAGTCGTGAGCAGTTCTTC,CSVEQATSREQFF
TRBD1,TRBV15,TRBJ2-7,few,TGTGCCACCAGCAGAGCACCCGGGACAGGGCAGTACTTC,CATSRAPGTGQYF
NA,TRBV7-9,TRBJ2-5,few,TGTGCCAGCAGCTTAGGTCTAAGAGAGACCCAGTACTTC,CASSLGLRETQYF
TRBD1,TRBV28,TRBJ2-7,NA,TGTGCCAGCAGTTTATTATTTGCAGGGGGCCAGTCCTACGAGCAGTACTTC,CASSLLFAGGQSYEQYF
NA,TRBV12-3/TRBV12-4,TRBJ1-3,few,TGTGCCAGCAGTACGAACACCATATATTTT,CASSTNTIYF
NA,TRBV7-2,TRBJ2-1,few,TGTGCCAGCAGCTTAGGGCGGCTTGACAATGAGCAGTTCTTC,CASSLGRLDNEQFF
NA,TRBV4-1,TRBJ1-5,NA,TGCGCCAGCAGCCAGGCAGGGACGCAGCCCCAGCATTTT,CASSQAGTQPQHF
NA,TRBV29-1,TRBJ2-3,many,TGCAGCGTTCTTCTAGTCACTACGCAGTATTTT,CSVLLVTTQYF
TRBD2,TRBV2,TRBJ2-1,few,TGTGCCAGCAGTGAACGGTCCCATCCCCGGGTACTAGCGGGACCTCACTCACGCTCTGAGCAGTTCTTC,CASSERSHPRVLAGPHSRSEQFF
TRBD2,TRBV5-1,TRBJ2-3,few,TGCGCCAGCAGCTTGACGACCGGGACTAGCGGGTTCACAGATACGCAGTATTTT,CASSLTTGTSGFTDTQYF
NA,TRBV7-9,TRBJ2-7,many,TGTGCCAGCAGCTTACCAGGGGCCGAGCAGTACTTC,CASSLPGAEQYF
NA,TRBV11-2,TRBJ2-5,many,TGTGCCAGCAGCTTCAACAGTGATTTGAGGGCTGAGACCCAGTACTTC,CASSFNSDLRAETQYF
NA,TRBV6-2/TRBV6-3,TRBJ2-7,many,TGTGCCAGCAGTTACTCGACGAACTACGAGCAGTACTTC,CASSYSTNYEQYF
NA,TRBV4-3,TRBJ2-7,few,TGCGCCAGCAGCCAAGATCCCTGGGGCGAGCAGTACTTC,CASSQDPWGEQYF
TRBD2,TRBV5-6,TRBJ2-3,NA,TGTGCCAGCAGCCGGAAGGGACTAGCGCCAGATACGCAGTATTTT,CASSRKGLAPDTQYF
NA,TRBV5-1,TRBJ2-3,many,TGCGCCAGCAGCTTGGTTTCCGGAGATACGCAGTATTTT,CASSLVSGDTQYF
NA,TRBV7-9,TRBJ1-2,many,TGTGCCAGCAGCTCGGCGGAGGGTATTAGCTATGGCTACACCTTC,CASSSAEGISYGYTF
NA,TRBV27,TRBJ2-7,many,TGTGCCAGCAGTTTGTCCGACGAGCAGTACTTC,CASSLSDEQYF
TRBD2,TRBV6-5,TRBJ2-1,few,TGTGCCAGCAGTTACCAGAGAGGACTAGCGCTAGTCTACAATGAGCAGTTCTTC,CASSYQRGLALVYNEQFF
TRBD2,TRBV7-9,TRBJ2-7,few,TGTGCCAGCAGCCGAGCGGGAGGGCCGACCAACGAGCAGTACTTC,CASSRAGGPTNEQYF
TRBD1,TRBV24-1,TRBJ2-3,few,TGTGCCACCAGTGACGGGGACAGCACTAGCACAGATACGCAGTATTTT,CATSDGDSTSTDTQYF